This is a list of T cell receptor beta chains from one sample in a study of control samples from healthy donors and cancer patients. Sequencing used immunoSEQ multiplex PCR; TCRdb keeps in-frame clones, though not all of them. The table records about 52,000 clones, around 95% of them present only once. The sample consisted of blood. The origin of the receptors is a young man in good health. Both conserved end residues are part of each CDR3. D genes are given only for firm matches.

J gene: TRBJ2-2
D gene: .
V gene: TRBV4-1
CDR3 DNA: TGCGCCAGCAGCCAAGTAGGGACCACCGGGGAGCTGTTTTTT
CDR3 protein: CASSQVGTTGELFF

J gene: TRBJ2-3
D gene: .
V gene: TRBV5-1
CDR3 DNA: TGCGCCAGCAGCTTGGTACAGGGACGAACAGATACGCAGTATTTT
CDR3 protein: CASSLVQGRTDTQYF

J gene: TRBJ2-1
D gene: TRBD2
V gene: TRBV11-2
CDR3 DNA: TGTGCCAGCAGCTTGGGGAGGAAGCTAGCGGGGTTCTCCTACAATGAGCAGTTCTTC
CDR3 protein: CASSLGRKLAGFSYNEQFF

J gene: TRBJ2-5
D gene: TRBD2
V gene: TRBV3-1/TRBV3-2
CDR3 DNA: TGTGCCAGCAGCCTCCTGACTAGCGGGAGGGAAGAGACCCAGTACTTC
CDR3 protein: CASSLLTSGREETQYF

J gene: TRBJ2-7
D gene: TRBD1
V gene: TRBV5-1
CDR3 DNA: TGCGCCAGCACAACCTACCCGACAGGGGCTTACGAGCAGTACTTC
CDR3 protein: CASTTYPTGAYEQYF

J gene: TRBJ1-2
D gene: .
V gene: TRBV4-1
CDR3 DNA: TGCGCCAGCAGCCCGATGTCCAGGGGCCGAGATGGCTACACCTTC
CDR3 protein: CASSPMSRGRDGYTF

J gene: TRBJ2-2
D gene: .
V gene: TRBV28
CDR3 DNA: TGTGCCAGCAGTTTATTGGGCACCGGGGAGCTGTTTTTT
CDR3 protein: CASSLLGTGELFF

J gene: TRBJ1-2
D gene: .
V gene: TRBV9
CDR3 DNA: TGTGCCAGCAGCGTAGGGCCGGGAACTAACTATGGCTACACCTTC
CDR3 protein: CASSVGPGTNYGYTF

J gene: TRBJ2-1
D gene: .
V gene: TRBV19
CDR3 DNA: TGTGCCAGTAGTAGGTTTGCGGAGGTCAGCAATGAGCAGTTCTTC
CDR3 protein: CASSRFAEVSNEQFF

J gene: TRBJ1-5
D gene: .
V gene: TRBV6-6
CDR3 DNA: TGTGCCAGCAGTTACGGCGTTTACAATCAGCCCCAGCATTTT
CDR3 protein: CASSYGVYNQPQHF

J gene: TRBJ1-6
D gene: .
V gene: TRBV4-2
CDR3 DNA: TGTGCCAGCAGCCAAGCGGACGGAGATAATTCACCCCTCCACTTT
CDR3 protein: CASSQADGDNSPLHF

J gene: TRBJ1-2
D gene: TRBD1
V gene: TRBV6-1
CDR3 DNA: TGTGCCAGCAGTGAAGCGCAGGGGGGTGGCTATGGCTACACCTTC
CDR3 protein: CASSEAQGGGYGYTF

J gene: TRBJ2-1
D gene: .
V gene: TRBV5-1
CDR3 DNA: TGCGCCAGCAGCTTGGAACTAGCTCGAATCGATGAGCAGTTCTTC
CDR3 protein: CASSLELARIDEQFF

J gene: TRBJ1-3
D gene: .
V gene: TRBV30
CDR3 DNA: TGTGCCTCTTCCCAGGGATCTGGAAACACCATATATTTT
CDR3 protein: CASSQGSGNTIYF

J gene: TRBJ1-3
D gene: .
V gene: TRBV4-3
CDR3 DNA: TGCGCCAGCAGCCAAGCCCTCCAGAGGAACACCATATATTTT
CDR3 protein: CASSQALQRNTIYF

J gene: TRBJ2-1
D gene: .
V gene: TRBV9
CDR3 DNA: TGTGCCAGCAGCGTAGTCGGGACCTACAATGAGCAGTTCTTC
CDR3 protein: CASSVVGTYNEQFF

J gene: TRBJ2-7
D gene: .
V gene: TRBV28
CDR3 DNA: TGTGCCAGCAGTTTAGTCCGGGATTCGAGCGAGCAGTACTTC
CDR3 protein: CASSLVRDSSEQYF

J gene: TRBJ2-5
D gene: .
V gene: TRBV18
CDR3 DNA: TGTGCCAGCTCAGGGGTTCCTCAACAAGAGACCCAGTACTTC
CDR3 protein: CASSGVPQQETQYF

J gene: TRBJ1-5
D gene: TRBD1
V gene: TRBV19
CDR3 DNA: TGTGCCAGTAGGATCGGGACAGGACACAATCAGCCCCAGCATTTT
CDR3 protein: CASRIGTGHNQPQHF

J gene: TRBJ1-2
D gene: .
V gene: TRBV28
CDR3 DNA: TGTGCCAGCAGTTTCCCCCTCTACAGCCCTAACTATGGCTACACCTTC
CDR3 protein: CASSFPLYSPNYGYTF

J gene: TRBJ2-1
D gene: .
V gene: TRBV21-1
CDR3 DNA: TGTGCCAGCAGCAAAGGGGGGGACAGGGGAAACAATGAGCAGTTCTTC
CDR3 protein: CASSKGGDRGNNEQFF

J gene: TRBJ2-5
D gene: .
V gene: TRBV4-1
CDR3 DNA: TGCGCCAGCAGTTCCCCATTCCGGTTAGAGGGTGAGACCCAGTACTTC
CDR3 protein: CASSSPFRLEGETQYF

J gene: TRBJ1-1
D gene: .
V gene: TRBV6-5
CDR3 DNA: TGTGCCAGCAGTTACTCGAGAGGCGAGGCTGAAGCTTTCTTT
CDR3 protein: CASSYSRGEAEAFF

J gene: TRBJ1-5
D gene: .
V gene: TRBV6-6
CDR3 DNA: TGTGCCAGCAGTCCCCGACTGGTGACTTATAGCAATCAGCCCCAGCATTTT
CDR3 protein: CASSPRLVTYSNQPQHF